This is a list of T cell receptor beta chains from one sample in a study of T cell responses to AZD1222 COVID-19 vaccine. The protocol was immunoSEQ multiplex PCR, while the TCRdb copy is restricted to in-frame clones and leaves out a portion. Here the sample spans over 150,000 clones, 90% being singletons. The sample was peripheral blood, taken on day 0 of AZD1222 vaccination. Receptors originate from an adult in good health. The CDR3 runs from the conserved cysteine through the conserved F or W. A D gene is named only where the DNA matches it firmly. Some rows mark clone size as missing; the rest say once, few, many or name a class of expanded clone.

v_gene	abundance	d_gene	j_gene	CDR3aa	CDR3nt
TRBV2	-	-	TRBJ1-2	CASRPGTGNYGYTF	TGTGCCAGCAGGCCCGGGACGGGGAACTATGGCTACACCTTC
TRBV9	-	TRBD1	TRBJ2-1	CASSYSYWGTAIPPGGEQFF	TGTGCCAGCAGTTACTCCTACTGGGGGACAGCGATCCCCCCTGGGGGTGAGCAGTTCTTC
TRBV3-1/TRBV3-2	-	TRBD2	TRBJ2-3	CARGGGYTDTQYF	TGTGCCCGCGGGGGGGGGTACACAGATACGCAGTATTTT
TRBV9	-	TRBD1	TRBJ2-5	CASSPRRQGIPETQYF	TGTGCCAGCAGCCCCCGGAGACAGGGGATCCCAGAGACCCAGTACTTC
TRBV12-5	once	TRBD2	TRBJ2-1	CASGLVLAGLAYEQFF	TGTGCTAGTGGTTTGGTTCTAGCTGGACTAGCTTATGAGCAGTTCTTC
TRBV3-1/TRBV3-2	once	-	TRBJ2-7	CASSQVNEQYF	TGTGCCAGCAGCCAAGTAAACGAGCAGTACTTC
TRBV5-6	-	-	TRBJ2-7	CASSFKQVHEQYF	TGTGCCAGCAGCTTTAAACAGGTCCACGAGCAGTACTTC
TRBV27	-	-	TRBJ1-1	CASSAAGVTEAFF	TGTGCCAGCAGTGCCGCGGGTGTCACTGAAGCTTTCTTT
TRBV28	-	TRBD1	TRBJ2-5	CASSLWGTGKETQYF	TGTGCCAGCAGTTTATGGGGGACAGGGAAAGAGACCCAGTACTTC
TRBV10-3	-	-	TRBJ1-5	CAISRGGQGNQPQHF	TGTGCCATCAGTCGCGGGGGGCAAGGCAATCAGCCCCAGCATTTT
TRBV9	once	-	TRBJ1-2	CASSVGQIYGYTF	TGTGCCAGCAGCGTAGGACAGATCTATGGCTACACCTTC